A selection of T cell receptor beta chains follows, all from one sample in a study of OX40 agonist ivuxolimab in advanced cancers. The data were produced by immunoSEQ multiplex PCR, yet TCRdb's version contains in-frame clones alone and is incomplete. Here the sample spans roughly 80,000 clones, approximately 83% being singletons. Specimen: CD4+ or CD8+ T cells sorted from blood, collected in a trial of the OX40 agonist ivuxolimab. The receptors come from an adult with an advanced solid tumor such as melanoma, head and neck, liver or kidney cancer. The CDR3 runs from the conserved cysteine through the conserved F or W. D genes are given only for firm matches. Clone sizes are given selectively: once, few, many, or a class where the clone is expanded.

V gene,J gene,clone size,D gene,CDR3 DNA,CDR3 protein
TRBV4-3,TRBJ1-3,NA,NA,TGCGCCAGCAGCCAAAGTGGCGGCCAGGGTGGAAACACCATATATTTT,CASSQSGGQGGNTIYF
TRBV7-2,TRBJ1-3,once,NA,TGTGCCAGCAGCTTCAGAGGCCTCTCTGGAAACACCATATATTTT,CASSFRGLSGNTIYF
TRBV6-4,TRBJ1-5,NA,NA,TGTGCCAGCAGCCCAGAACGGGGAATCAATCAGCCCCAGCATTTT,CASSPERGINQPQHF
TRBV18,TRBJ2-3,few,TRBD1,TGCTCCGGGACAGGGGACACAGATACGCAGTATTTT,CSGTGDTDTQYF
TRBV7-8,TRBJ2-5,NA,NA,TGTGCCAGCAGCTTAGCGGGGGTCCGAGGGGAGACCCAGTACTTC,CASSLAGVRGETQYF
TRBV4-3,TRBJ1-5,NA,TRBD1,TGCGCCAGCAGCCAAGTCCTTCGGGACAGTCCCCAGCATTTT,CASSQVLRDSPQHF
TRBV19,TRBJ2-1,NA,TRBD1,TGTGCCAGTAGTATTTCGGGACAGGGGGACCACAATGAGCAGTTCTTC,CASSISGQGDHNEQFF
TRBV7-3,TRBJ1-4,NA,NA,TGTGCCAGCAGCTTAACTGGACAGCACCCTCCTGGGGAAAAACTGTTTTTT,CASSLTGQHPPGEKLFF
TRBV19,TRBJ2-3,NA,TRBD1,TGTGCCAGTAGTATCACCAGACAGGGGGGCACAGATACGCAGTATTTT,CASSITRQGGTDTQYF
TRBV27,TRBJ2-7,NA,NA,TGTGCCAGCGGGCGGGACCCCAACTCCTACGAGCAGTACTTC,CASGRDPNSYEQYF
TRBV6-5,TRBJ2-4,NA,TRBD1,TGTGCCAGCCGCCCGCCTGGACAGGGAGACATTCAGTACTTC,CASRPPGQGDIQYF
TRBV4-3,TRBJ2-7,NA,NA,TGCGCCAGCACCCCGGGGTTTTCCTACGAGCAGTACTTC,CASTPGFSYEQYF
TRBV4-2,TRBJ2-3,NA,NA,TGTGCCAGCAGCCAAGATGGCGGGGTGAACACAGATACGCAGTATTTT,CASSQDGGVNTDTQYF
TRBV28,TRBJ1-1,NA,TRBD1,TGTGCCAGCCGAAGCCCCCGGGACAGGGGGCGCAAGACTGAAGCTTTCTTT,CASRSPRDRGRKTEAFF
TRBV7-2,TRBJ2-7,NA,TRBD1,TGTGCCAGCAGCCTAGGACAGGTGAACCTAGGCGAGCAGTACTTC,CASSLGQVNLGEQYF
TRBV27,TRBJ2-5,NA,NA,TGTGCCAGCAGCCCCCCCACGGACTTCGTGGAGACCCAGTACTTC,CASSPPTDFVETQYF
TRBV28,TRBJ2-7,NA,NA,TGTGCCAGCAGCTTAAGCGCCACCTACGAGCAGTACTTC,CASSLSATYEQYF
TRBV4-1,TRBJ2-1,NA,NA,TGCGCCAGCAGCCAAGGGGACTTCTACAATGAGCAGTTCTTC,CASSQGDFYNEQFF
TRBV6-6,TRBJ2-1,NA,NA,TGTGCCAGCAGTTACGCCAGGGGCAATGAGCAGTTCTTC,CASSYARGNEQFF
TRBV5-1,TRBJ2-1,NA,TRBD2,TGCGCCAGCAGACCCGGACTAGCGAAGTACAATGAGCAGTTCTTC,CASRPGLAKYNEQFF
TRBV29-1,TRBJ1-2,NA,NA,TGCAGCGTTGACCCCCGGGGACGACCGGGTGGCTACACCTTC,CSVDPRGRPGGYTF
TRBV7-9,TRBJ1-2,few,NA,TGTGCCAGCAGCTTATCGGCTGAACGGTATCCTAACTATGGCTACACCTTC,CASSLSAERYPNYGYTF
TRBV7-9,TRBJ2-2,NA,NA,TGTGCCAGCAGCTTAAGGGAGCTGTTTTTT,CASSLRELFF
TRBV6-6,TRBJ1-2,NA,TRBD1,TGTGCCAGCAGTCCGGACAGGAGCTATGGCTACACCTTC,CASSPDRSYGYTF